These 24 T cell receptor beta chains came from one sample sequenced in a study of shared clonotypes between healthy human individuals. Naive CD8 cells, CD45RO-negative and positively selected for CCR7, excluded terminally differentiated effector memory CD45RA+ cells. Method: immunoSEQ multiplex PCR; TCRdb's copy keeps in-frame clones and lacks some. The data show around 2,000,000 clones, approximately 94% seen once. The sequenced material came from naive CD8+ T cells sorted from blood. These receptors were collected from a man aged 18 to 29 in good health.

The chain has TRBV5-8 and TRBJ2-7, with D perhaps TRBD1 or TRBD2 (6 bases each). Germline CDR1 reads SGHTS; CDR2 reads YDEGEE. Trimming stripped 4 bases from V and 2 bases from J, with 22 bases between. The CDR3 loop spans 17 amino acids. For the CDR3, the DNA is TGTGCCAGCAGCCTACGATGGGAAACAGGGAGGCCCTACGAGCAGTACTTC. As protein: CASSLRWETGRPYEQYF. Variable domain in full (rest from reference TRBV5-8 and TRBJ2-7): EAGVTQSPTHLIKTRGQQATLRCSPISGHTSVYWYQQALGLGLQFLLWYDEGEERNRGNFPPRFSGRQFPNYSSELNVNALELEDSALYLCASSLRWETGRPYEQYFGPGTRLTVT.

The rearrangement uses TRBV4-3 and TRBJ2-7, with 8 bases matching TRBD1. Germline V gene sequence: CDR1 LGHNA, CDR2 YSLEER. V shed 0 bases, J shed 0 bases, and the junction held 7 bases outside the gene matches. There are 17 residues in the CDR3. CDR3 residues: CASSQDKYGTGSYEQYF. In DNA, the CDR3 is TGCGCCAGCAGCCAAGATAAGTACGGGACAGGCTCCTACGAGCAGTACTTC.

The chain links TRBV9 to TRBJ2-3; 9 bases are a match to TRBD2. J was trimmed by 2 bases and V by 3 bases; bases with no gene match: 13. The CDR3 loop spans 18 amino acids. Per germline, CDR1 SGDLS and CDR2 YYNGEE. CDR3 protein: CASSEGLASLINTDTQYF. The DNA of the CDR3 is TGTGCCAGCAGCGAGGGACTAGCTTCCTTAATTAACACAGATACGCAGTATTTT.

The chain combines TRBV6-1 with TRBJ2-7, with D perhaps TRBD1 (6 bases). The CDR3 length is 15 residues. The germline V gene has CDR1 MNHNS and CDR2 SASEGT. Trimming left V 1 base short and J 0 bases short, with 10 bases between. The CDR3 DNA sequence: TGTGCCAGCAGTGAAGTGGGGGCCCTCTCCTACGAGCAGTACTTC. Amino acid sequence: CASSEVGALSYEQYF.

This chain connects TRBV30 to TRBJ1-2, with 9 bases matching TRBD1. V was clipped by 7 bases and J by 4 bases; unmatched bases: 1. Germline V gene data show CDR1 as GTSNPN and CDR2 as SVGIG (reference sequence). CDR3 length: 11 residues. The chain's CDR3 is CASQGAYGYTF. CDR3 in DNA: TGTGCCTCACAGGGGGCCTATGGCTACACCTTC.

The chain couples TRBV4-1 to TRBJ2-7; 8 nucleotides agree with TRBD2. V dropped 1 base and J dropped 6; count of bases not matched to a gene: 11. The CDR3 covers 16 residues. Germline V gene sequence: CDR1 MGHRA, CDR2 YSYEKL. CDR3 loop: CASSQVLTGGSGEQYF. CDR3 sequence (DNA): TGCGCCAGCAGCCAAGTTCTCACGGGAGGGTCTGGCGAGCAGTACTTC.

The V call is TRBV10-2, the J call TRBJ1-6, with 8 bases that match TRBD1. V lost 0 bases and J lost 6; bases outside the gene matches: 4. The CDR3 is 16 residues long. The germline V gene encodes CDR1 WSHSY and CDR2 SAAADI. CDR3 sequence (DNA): TGCGCCAGCAGTGAGTCAGTCGGACAGGGTAATTCACCCCTCCACTTT. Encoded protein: CASSESVGQGNSPLHF.

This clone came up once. Written as DNA, the CDR3 is TGTGCCAGCAGTGAAGGTTTCGGAGCACGGAATGAGCAGTTCTTC. Its translation is CASSEGFGARNEQFF. The V and J genes are TRBV2 and TRBJ2-1; D is unclear. The CDR3 has 15 residues. Per germline, CDR1 SNHLY and CDR2 FYNNEI. Trimming removed 1 base from V and 7 bases from J, with 14 bases in between.

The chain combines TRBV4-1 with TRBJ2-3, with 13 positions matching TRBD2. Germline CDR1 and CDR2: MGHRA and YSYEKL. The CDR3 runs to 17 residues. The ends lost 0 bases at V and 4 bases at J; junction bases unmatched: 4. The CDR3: CASSQEGLAGEADTQYF. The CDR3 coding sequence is TGCGCCAGCAGCCAAGAAGGACTAGCGGGGGAAGCAGATACGCAGTATTTT.

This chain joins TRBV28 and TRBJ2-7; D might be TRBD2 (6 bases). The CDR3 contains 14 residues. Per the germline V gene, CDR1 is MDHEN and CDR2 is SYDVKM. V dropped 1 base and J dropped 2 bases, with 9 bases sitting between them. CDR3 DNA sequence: TGTGCCAGCAGTTTATTTGGGGGGACCTACGAGCAGTACTTC. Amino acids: CASSLFGGTYEQYF.

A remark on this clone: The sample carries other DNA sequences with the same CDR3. The CDR3 DNA reads TGTGCCTGGAGTGGGGGGGGCGAGCAGTACTTC. Its protein product is CAWSGGGEQYF. The chain combines TRBV30 with TRBJ2-7, with 7 bases identical to TRBD2. Germline lookup yields CDR1 GTSNPN and CDR2 SVGIG (reference sequence). The ends lost 1 base at V and 6 bases at J; junction bases unmatched: 0. The CDR3 spans 11 residues.

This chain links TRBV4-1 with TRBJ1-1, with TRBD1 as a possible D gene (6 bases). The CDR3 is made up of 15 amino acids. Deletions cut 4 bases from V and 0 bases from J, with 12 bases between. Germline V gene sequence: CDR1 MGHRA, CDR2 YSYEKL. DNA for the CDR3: TGCGCCAGCAGCCCCATCGGGGGCATGAACACTGAAGCTTTCTTT. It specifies CASSPIGGMNTEAFF.

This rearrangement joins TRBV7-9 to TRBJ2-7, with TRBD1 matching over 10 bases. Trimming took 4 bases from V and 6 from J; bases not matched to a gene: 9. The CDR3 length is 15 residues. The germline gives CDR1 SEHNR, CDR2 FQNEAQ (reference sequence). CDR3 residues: CASSSSGTGVIEQYF. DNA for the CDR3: TGTGCCAGCAGCTCCTCCGGGACAGGGGTTATCGAGCAGTACTTC.

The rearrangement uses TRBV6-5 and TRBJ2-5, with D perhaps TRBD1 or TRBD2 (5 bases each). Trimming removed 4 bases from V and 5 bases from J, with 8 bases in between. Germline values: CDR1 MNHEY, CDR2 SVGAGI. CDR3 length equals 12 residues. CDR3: CASSSGGETQYF. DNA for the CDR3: TGTGCCAGCAGTTCTGGGGGTGAGACCCAGTACTTC.

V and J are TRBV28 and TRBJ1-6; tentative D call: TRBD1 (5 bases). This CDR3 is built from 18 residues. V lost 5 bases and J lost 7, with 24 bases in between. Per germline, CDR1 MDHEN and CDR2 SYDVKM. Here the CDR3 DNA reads TGTGCCAGCAGTGGGGTGAAGTGGAGGGGTGAGAGGAATTCACCCCTCCACTTT. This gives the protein CASSGVKWRGERNSPLHF.

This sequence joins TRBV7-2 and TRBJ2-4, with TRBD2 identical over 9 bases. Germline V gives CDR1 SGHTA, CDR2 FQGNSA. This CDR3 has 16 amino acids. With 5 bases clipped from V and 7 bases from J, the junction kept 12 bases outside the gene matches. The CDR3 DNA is TGTGCCAGCAGCGACCCTGGCCAGCGGGGGGTCAACATTCAGTACTTC. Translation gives CASSDPGQRGVNIQYF. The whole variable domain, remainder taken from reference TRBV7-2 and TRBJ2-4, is GAGVSQSPSNKVTEKGKDVELRCDPISGHTALYWYRQSLGQGLEFLIYFQGNSAPDKSGLPSDRFSAERTGGSVSTLTIQRTQQEDSAVYLCASSDPGQRGVNIQYFGAGTRLSVL.

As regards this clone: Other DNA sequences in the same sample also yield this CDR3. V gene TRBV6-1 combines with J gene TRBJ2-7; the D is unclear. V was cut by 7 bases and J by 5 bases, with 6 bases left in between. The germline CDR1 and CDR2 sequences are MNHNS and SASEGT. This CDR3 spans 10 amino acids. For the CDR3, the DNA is TGTGCCAGCACTGGGGACGAGCAGTACTTC. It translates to CASTGDEQYF.

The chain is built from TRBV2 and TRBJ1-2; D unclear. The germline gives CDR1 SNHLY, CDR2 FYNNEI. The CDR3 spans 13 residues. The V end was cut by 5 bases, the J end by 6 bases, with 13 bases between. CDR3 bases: TGTGCCAGCAGTCGGGTCGGGTCCGATGGCTACACCTTC. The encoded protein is CASSRVGSDGYTF. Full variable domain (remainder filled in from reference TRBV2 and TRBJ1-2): EPEVTQTPSHQVTQMGQEVILRCVPISNHLYFYWYRQILGQKVEFLVSFYNNEISEKSEIFDDQFSVERPDGSNFTLKIRSTKLEDSAMYFCASSRVGSDGYTFGSGTRLTVV.

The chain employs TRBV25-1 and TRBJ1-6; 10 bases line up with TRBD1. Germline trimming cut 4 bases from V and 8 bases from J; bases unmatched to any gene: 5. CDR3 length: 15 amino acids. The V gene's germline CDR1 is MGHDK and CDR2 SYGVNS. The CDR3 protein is CASSAKTGGDSPLHF. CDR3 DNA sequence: TGTGCCAGCAGTGCGAAGACAGGGGGCGATTCACCCCTCCACTTT.

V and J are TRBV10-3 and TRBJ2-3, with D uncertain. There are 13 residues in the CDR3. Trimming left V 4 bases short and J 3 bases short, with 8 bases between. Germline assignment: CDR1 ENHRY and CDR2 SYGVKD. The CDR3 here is CAISVNPTDTQYF. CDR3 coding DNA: TGTGCCATCAGTGTAAATCCGACAGATACGCAGTATTTT.

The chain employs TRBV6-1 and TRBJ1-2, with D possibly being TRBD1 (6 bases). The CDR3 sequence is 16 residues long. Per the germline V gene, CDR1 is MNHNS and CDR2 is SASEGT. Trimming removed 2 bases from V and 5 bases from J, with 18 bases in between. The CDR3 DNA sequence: TGTGCCAGCAGTGAAATCGCAGGGGTAGTATCATATGGCTACACCTTC. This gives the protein CASSEIAGVVSYGYTF.

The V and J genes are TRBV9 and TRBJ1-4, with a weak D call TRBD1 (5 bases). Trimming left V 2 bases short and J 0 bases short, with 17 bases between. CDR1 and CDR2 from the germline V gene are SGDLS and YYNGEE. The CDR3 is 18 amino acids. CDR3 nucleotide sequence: TGTGCCAGCAGCGTCTTACTTGGGGCCTCGGCAACTAATGAAAAACTGTTTTTT. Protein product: CASSVLLGASATNEKLFF.

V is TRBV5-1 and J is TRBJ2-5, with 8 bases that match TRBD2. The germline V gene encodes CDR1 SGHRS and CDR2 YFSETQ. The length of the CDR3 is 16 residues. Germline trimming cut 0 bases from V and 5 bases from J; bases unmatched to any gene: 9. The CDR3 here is CASSLGLAGFGETQYF. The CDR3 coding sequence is TGCGCCAGCAGCTTGGGGCTAGCGGGCTTCGGGGAGACCCAGTACTTC.

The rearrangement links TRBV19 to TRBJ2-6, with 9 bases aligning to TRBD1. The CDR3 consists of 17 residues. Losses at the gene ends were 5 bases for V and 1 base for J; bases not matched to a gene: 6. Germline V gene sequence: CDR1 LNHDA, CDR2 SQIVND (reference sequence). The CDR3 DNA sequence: TGTGCCAGTAGTCTGACAGGGGGGAGATCTGGGGCCAACGTCCTGACTTTC. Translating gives CASSLTGGRSGANVLTF.